The clone carrying this T cell receptor beta chain has just a few counts. The sample originates from a study of cytomegalovirus exposure and HLA in healthy donors. V was cut by 5 bases and J by 6 bases, with 20 bases left in between. The CDR3 is made up of 15 amino acids. Germline V gene lookup returns CDR1 SEHNR and CDR2 FQNEAQ (reference sequence). The PCR employed 60 Vbeta primers together with 13 Jbeta primers. Generated by immunoSEQ multiplex PCR, the TCRdb table keeps only in-frame clones and is missing some. This table holds approximately 190,000 clones, approximately 78% found once. The origin of this receptor is a woman under 30 in good health and CMV-seronegative. Specimen: PBMCs. The chain carries TRBV7-9 and TRBJ2-7, with D unresolved. For the CDR3, the DNA is TGTGCCAGCAGCCCAGTTCGGATAAAAAGCGCCGAGCAGTACTTC. It encodes CASSPVRIKSAEQYF.